The T cell receptor (beta chain) under discussion was sequenced for a study of cytomegalovirus exposure and HLA in healthy donors. Concerning this clone: Its antigen is not identified.

Whole-study findings and limits: For most TCR beta V segments, an earlier analysis put the productive rate at about 87% or about 30% of the time. Overall, approximately 150 TCR beta chains were annotated as cytomegalovirus-associated.

In the PCR, 60 Vbeta and 13 Jbeta primers were used. Assay: immunoSEQ multiplex PCR; the TCRdb copy retains only in-frame clones and omits some. The repertoire holds about 150,000 clones, approximately 80% seen once, with 4% in the top ten. This CDR3 is 15 amino acids long. After removal of 0 bases from V and 6 bases from J, the junction contained 4 bases not matched to a gene. Germline V gene lookup returns CDR1 LNHDA and CDR2 SQIVND (reference sequence). The clonotype originates from a middle-aged woman in good health and CMV-seronegative. Sequenced: PBMCs. The V gene is TRBV19, the J gene TRBJ2-3; 9 bases are shared with TRBD2. CDR3 sequence reads: CASSIDVAGVDTQYF. The CDR3 nucleotides read TGTGCCAGTAGTATAGATGTAGCGGGAGTTGATACGCAGTATTTT.